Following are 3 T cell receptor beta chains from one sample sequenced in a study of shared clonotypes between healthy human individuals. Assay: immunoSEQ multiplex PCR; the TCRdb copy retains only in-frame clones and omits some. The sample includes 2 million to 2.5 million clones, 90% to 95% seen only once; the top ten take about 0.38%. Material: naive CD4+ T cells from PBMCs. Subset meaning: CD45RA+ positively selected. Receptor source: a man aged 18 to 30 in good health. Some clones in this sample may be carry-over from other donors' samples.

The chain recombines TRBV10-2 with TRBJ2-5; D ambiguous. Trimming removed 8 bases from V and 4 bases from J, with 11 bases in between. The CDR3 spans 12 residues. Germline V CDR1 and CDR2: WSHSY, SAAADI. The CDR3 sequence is CASATPGETQYF. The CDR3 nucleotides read TGCGCCAGCGCCACTCCGGGAGAGACCCAGTACTTC.

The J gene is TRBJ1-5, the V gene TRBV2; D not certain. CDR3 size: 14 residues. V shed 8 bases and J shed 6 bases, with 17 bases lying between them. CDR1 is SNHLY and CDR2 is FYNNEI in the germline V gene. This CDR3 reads CASQPTSESQPQHF. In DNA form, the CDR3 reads TGTGCCAGCCAACCTACATCCGAAAGTCAGCCCCAGCATTTT.

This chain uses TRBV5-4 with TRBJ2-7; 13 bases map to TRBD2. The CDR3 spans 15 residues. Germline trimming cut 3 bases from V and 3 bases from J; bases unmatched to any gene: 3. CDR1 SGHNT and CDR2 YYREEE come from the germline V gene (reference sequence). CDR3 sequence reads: CASSWGLAGFYEQYF. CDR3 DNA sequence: TGTGCCAGCAGCTGGGGACTAGCGGGATTCTACGAGCAGTACTTC.